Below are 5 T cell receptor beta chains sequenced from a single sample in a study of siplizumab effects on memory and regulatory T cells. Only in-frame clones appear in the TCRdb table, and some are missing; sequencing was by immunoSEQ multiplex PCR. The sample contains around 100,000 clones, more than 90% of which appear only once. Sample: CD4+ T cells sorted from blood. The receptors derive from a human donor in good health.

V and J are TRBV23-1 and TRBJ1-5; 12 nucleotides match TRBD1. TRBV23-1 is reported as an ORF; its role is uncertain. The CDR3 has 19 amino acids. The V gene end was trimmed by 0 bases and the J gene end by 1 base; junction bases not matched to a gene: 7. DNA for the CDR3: TGCGCCAGCAGTCAATCGGGGACAGGGGGCATCTTGAGCAATCAGCCCCAGCATTTT. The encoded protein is CASSQSGTGGILSNQPQHF.

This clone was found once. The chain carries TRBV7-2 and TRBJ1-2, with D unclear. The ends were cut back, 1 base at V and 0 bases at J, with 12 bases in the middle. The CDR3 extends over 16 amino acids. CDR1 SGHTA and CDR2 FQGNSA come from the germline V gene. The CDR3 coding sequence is TGTGCCAGCAGCTTAGAAAGAATAAAGACTAACTATGGCTACACCTTC. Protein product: CASSLERIKTNYGYTF.

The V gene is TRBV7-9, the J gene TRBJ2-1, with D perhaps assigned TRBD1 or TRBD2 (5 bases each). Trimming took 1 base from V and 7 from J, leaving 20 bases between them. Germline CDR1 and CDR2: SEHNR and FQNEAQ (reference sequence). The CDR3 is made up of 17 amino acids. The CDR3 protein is CASSLVRGQGLRNEQFF. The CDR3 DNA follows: TGTGCCAGCAGCTTAGTGAGGGGTCAGGGTTTACGGAATGAGCAGTTCTTC.

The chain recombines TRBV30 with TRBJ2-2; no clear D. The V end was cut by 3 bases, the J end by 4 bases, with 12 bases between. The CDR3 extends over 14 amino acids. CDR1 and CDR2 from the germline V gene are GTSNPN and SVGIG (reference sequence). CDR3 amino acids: CAWSPPVGTGELFF. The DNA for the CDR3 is TGTGCCTGGAGCCCCCCAGTGGGCACCGGGGAGCTGTTTTTT.

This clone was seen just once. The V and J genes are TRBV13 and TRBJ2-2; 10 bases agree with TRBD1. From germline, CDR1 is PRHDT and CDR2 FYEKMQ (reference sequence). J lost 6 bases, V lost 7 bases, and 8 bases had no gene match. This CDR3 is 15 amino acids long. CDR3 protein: CASNRQGARPGELFF. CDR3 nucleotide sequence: TGTGCCAGCAACCGACAGGGGGCGCGACCCGGGGAGCTGTTTTTT.